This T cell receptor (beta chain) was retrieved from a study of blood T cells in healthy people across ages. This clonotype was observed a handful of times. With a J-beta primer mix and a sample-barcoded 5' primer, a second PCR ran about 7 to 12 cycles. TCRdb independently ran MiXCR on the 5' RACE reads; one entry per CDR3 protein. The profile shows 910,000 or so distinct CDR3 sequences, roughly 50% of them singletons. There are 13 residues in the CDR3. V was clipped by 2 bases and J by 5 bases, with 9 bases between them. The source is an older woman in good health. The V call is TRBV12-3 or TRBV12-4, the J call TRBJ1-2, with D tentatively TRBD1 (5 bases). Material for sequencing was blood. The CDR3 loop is CASSLRGWYGYTF. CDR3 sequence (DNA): TGTGCCAGCAGTTTAAGGGGTTGGTATGGCTACACCTTC.